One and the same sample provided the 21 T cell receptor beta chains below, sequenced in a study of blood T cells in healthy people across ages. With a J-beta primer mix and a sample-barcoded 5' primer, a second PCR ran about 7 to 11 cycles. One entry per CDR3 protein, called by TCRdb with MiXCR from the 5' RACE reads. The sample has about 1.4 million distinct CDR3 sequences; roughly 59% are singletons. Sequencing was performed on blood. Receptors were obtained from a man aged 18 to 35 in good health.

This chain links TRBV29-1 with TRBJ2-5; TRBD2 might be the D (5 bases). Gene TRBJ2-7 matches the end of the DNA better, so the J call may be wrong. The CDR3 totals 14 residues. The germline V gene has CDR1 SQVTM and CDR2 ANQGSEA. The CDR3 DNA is TGCAGCGTTGACCTGATCGGCGGGTCGAACGAGCAGTACTTC. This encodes CSVDLIGGSNEQYF.

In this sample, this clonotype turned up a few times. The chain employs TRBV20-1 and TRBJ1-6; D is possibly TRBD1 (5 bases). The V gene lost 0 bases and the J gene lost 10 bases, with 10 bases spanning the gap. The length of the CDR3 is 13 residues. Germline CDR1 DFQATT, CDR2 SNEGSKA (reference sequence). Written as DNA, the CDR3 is TGCAGTGCTAGAGATAAAGGGGTCTCACCCCTCCACTTT. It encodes CSARDKGVSPLHF.

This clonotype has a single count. CDR3 nucleotides: TGCGCCAGCAGGGAGGGACCCACGGTCTACAATGAGCAGTTCTTC. Translated: CASREGPTVYNEQFF. This sequence joins TRBV5-1 and TRBJ2-1; tentatively, D is TRBD2 (6 bases). Looked up from germline, CDR1 is SGHRS and CDR2 is YFSETQ. V dropped 5 bases and J dropped 3 bases, with 15 bases sitting between them. This CDR3 has 15 residues.

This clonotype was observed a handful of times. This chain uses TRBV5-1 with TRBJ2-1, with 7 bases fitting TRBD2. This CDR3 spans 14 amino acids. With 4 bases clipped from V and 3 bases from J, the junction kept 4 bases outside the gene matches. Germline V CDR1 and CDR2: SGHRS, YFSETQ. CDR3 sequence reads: CASSAGLDYNEQFF. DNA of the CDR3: TGCGCCAGCAGCGCCGGACTAGACTACAATGAGCAGTTCTTC.

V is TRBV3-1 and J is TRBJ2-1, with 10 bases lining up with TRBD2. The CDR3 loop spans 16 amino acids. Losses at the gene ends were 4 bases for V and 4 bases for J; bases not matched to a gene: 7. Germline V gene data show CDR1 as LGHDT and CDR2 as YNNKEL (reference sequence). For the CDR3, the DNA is TGTGCCAGCAGCCCCCAGGGACTAGCGATTTACAATGAGCAGTTCTTC. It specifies CASSPQGLAIYNEQFF.

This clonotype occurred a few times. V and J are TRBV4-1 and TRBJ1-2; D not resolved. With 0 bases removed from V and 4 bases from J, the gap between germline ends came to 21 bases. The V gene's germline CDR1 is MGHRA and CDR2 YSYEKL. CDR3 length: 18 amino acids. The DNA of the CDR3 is TGCGCCAGCAGCCAAGATTCGACTTCTTCGGGGATCCCCTATGGCTACACCTTC. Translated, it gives CASSQDSTSSGIPYGYTF.

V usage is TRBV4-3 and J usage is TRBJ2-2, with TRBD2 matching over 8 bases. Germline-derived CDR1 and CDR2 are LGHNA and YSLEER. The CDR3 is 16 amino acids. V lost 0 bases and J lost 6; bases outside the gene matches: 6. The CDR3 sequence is CASSQDWRGVAGELFF. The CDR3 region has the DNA TGCGCCAGCAGCCAAGATTGGCGGGGGGTGGCCGGGGAGCTGTTTTTT.

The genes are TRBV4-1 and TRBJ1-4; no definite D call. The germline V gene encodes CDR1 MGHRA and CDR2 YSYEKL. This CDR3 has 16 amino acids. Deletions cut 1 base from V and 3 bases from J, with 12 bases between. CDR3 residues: CASSQGVGRANEKLFF. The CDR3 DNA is TGCGCCAGCAGCCAAGGTGTGGGGAGGGCTAATGAAAAACTGTTTTTT.

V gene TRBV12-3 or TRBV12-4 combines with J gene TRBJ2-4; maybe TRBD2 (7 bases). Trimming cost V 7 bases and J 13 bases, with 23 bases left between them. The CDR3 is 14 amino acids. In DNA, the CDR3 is TGTGCCAGCACTGGGGGGGCAGGCCCAGGGGAGCAGTACTTC. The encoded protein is CASTGGAGPGEQYF.

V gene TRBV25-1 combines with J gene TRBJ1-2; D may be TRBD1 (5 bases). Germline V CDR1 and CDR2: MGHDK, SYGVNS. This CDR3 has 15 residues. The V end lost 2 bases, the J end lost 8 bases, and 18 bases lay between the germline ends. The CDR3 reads CASSEPGSRGRGYTF. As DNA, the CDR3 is TGTGCCAGCAGTGAACCTGGAAGTAGGGGTCGAGGCTACACCTTC.

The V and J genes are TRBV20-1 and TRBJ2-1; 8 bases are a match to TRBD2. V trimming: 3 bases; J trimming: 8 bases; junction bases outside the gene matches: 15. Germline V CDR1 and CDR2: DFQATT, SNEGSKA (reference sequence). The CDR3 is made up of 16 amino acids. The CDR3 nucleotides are TGCAGTGCTAGTTTACCCTCAGCGGGGGACGGTGATGAGCAGTTCTTC. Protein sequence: CSASLPSAGDGDEQFF.

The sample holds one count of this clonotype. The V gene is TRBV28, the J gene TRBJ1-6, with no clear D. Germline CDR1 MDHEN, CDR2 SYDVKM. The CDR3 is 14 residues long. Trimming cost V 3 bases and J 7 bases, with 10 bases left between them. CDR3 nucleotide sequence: TGTGCCAGCAGTTTTCCGGGCTCAAATTCACCCCTCCACTTT. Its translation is CASSFPGSNSPLHF.

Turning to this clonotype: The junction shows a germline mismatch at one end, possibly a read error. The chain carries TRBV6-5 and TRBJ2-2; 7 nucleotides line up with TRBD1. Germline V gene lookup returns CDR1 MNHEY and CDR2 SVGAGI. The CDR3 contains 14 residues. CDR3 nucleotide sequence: TGTGCCAGCAGTTACCTGACAGGGCCCGGGGAGCCGTTTTTT. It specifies CASSYLTGPGEPFF.

CDR3 region: CASSPWDSGDEQFF. In DNA, the CDR3 is TGTGCCAGCAGCCCTTGGGACAGTGGCGATGAGCAGTTCTTC. This chain connects TRBV3-1 to TRBJ2-1; TRBD1 aligns across 7 bases. The CDR3 covers 14 residues. J gave up 8 bases and V 4 bases, and 8 bases lay outside the gene matches. The V gene's germline CDR1 is LGHDT and CDR2 YNNKEL (reference sequence).

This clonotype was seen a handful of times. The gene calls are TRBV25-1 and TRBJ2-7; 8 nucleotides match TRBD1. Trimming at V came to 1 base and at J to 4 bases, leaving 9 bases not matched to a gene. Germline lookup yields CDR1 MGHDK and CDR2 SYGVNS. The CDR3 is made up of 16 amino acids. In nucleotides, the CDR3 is TGTGCCAGCAGTGAATTGGCTTCAGGGGGCTTTTACGAGCAGTACTTC. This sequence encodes CASSELASGGFYEQYF.

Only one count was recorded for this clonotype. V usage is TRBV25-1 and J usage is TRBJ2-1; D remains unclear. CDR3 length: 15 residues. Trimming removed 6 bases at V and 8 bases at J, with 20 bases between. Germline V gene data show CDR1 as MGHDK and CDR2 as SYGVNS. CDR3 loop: CASRNPRINFDEQFF. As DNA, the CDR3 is TGTGCCAGCAGGAACCCCAGGATAAATTTCGATGAGCAGTTCTTC. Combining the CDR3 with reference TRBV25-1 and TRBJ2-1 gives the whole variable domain EADIYQTPRYLVIGTGKKITLECSQTMGHDKMYWYQQDPGMELHLIHYSYGVNSTEKGDLSSESTVSRIRTEHFPLTLESARPSHTSQYLCASRNPRINFDEQFFGPGTRLTVL.

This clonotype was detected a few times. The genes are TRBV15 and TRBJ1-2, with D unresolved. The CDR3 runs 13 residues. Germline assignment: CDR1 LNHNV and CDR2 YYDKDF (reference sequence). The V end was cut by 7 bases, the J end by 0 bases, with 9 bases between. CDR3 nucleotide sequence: TGTGCCACCACCCCATCCCCTAACTATGGCTACACCTTC. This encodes CATTPSPNYGYTF. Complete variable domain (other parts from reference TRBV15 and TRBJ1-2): DAMVIQNPRYQVTQFGKPVTLSCSQTLNHNVMYWYQQKSSQAPKLLFHYYDKDFNNEADTPDNFQSRRPNTSFCFLDIRSPGLGDTAMYLCATTPSPNYGYTFGSGTRLTVV.

The CDR3 DNA reads as TGCGCCAGCAAGGACAGAAACTATCACAATGAGCAGTTCTTC. Protein product: CASKDRNYHNEQFF. The J gene is TRBJ2-1, the V gene TRBV5-1; tentative D call: TRBD1 (6 bases). The CDR3 is made up of 14 amino acids. V was pared by 6 bases and J by 5 bases, with 15 bases between. The germline gives CDR1 SGHRS, CDR2 YFSETQ.

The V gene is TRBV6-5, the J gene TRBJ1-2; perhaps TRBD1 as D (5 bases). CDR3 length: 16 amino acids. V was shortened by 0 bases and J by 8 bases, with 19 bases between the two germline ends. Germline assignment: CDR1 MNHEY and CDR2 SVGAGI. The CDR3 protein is CASSYSSGLPLQGYTF. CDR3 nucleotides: TGTGCCAGCAGTTACTCCTCAGGGTTGCCCCTTCAAGGCTACACCTTC.

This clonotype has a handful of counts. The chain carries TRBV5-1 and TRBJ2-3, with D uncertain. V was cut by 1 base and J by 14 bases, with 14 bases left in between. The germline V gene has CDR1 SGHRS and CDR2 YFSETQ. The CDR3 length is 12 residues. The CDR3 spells CASSLSYGSWYF. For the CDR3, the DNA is TGCGCCAGCAGCTTGAGCTACGGAAGCTGGTATTTT.

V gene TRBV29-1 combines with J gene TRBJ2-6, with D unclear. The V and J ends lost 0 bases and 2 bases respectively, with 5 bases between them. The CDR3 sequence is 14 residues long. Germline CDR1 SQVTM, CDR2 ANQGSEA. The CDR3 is CSVEEVAGANVLTF. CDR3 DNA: TGCAGCGTTGAAGAGGTAGCTGGGGCCAACGTCCTGACTTTC. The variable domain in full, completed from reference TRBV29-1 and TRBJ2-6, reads SAVISQKPSRDICQRGTSLTIQCQVDSQVTMMFWYRQQPGQSLTLIATANQGSEATYESGFVIDKFPISRPNLTFSTLTVSNMSPEDSSIYLCSVEEVAGANVLTFGAGSRLTVL.